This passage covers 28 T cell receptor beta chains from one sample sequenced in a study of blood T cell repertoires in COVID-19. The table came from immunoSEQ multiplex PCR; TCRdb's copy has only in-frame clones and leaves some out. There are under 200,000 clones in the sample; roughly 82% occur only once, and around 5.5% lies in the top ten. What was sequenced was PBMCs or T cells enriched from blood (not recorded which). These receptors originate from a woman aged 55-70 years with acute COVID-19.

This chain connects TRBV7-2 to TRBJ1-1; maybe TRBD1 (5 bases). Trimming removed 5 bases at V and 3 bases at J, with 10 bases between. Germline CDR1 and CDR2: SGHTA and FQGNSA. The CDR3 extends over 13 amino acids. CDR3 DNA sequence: TGTGCCAGCAGCCAGGGTCAACACACTGAAGCTTTCTTT. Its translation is CASSQGQHTEAFF. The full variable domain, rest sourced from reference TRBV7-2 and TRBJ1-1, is GAGVSQSPSNKVTEKGKDVELRCDPISGHTALYWYRQSLGQGLEFLIYFQGNSAPDKSGLPSDRFSAERTGGSVSTLTIQRTQQEDSAVYLCASSQGQHTEAFFGQGTRLTVV.

The CDR3 spells CASSSTGAGELFF. The CDR3 bases are TGTGCCAGTAGCAGTACCGGGGCCGGGGAGCTGTTTTTT. The rearrangement joins TRBV19 to TRBJ2-2; perhaps TRBD2 as D (5 bases). CDR1 and CDR2 (germline): LNHDA, SQIVND (reference sequence). CDR3 length: 13 amino acids. Trimming cost V 6 bases and J 6 bases, with 11 bases left between them.

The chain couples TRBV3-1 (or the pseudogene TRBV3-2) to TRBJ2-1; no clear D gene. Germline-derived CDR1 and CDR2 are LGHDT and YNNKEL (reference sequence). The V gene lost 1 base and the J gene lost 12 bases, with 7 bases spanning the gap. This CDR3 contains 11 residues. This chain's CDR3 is CASSQVQVQFF. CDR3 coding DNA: TGTGCCAGCAGCCAAGTCCAGGTGCAGTTCTTC.

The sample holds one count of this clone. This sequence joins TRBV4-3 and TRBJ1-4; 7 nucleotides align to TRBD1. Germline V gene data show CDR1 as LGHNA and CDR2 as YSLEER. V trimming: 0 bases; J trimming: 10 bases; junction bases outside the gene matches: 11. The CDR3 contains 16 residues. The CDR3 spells CASSQDEDRWSGKLFF. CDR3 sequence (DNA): TGCGCCAGCAGCCAAGATGAGGACAGGTGGTCGGGAAAACTGTTTTTT.

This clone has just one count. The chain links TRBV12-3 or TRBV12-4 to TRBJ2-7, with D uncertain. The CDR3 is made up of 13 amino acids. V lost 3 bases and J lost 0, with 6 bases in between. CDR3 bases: TGTGCCAGCAGTTTTGTGAGCTCCTACGAGCAGTACTTC. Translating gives CASSFVSSYEQYF.

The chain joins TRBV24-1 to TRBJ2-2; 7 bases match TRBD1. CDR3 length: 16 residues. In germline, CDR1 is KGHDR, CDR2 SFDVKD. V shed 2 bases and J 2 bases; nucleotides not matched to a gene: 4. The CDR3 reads CATSDSGTANTGELFF. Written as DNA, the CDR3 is TGTGCCACCAGTGATTCAGGGACAGCTAACACCGGGGAGCTGTTTTTT.

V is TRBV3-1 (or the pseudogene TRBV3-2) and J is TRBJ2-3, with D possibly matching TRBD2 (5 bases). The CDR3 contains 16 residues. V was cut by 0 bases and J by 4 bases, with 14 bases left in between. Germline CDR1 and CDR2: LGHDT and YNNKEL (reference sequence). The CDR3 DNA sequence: TGTGCCAGCAGCCAAGATCGTCGGGGTAGGGCAGATACGCAGTATTTT. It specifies CASSQDRRGRADTQYF.

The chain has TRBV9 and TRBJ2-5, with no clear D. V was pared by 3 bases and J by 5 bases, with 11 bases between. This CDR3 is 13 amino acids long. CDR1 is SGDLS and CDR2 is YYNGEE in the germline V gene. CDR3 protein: CASSAIPEETQYF. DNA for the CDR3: TGTGCCAGCAGCGCCATACCCGAGGAGACCCAGTACTTC.

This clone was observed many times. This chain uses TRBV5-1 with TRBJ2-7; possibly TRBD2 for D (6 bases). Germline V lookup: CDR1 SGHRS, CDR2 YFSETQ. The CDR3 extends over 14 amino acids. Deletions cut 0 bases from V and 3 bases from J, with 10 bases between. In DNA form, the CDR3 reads TGCGCCAGCAGCTTGGAGGGAGGAATCTACGAGCAGTACTTC. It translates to CASSLEGGIYEQYF.

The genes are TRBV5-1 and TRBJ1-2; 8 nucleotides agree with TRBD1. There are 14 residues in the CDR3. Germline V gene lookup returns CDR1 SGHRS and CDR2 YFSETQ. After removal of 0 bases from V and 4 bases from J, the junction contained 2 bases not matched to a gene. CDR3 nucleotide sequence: TGCGCCAGCAGCTTGGACGGGACAGGCTATGGCTACACCTTC. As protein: CASSLDGTGYGYTF.

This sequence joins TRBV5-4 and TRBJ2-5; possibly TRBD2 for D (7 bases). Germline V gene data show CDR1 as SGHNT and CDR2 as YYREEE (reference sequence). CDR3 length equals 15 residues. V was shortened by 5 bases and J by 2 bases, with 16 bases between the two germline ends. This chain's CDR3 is CASRRWGGSQETQYF. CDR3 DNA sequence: TGTGCCAGCAGACGGTGGGGGGGCAGTCAAGAGACCCAGTACTTC.

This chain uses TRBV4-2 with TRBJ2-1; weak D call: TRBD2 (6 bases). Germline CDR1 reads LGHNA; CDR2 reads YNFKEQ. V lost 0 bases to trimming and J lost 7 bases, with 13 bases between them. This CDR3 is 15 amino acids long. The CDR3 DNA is TGTGCCAGCAGCCAAGACAGAACTAGCTTTAATGAGCAGTTCTTC. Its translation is CASSQDRTSFNEQFF.

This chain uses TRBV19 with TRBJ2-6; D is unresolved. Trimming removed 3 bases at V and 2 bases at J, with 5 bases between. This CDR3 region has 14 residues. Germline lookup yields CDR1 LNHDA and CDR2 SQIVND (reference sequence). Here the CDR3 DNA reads TGTGCCAGTAGTATGGTAGCTGGGGCCAACGTCCTGACTTTC. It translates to CASSMVAGANVLTF.

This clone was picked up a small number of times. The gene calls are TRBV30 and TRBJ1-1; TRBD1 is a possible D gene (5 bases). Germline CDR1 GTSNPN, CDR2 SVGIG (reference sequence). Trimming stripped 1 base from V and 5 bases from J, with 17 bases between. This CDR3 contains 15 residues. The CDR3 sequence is CAWSALGGFGTEAFF. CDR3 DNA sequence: TGTGCCTGGAGTGCCTTGGGGGGATTTGGAACTGAAGCTTTCTTT.

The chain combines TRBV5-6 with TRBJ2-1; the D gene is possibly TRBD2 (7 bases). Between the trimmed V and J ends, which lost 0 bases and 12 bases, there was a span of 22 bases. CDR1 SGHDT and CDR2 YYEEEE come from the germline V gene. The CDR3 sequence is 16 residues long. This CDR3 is CASSLGFTSSGGGQFF. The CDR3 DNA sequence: TGTGCCAGCAGCTTGGGGTTTACTAGCTCGGGGGGCGGGCAGTTCTTC.

CDR3 region: CASNFGTGTEAFF. In nucleotides, the CDR3 is TGTGCCAGCAACTTTGGGACAGGCACTGAAGCTTTCTTT. The chain is built from TRBV6-5 and TRBJ1-1; 8 bases match TRBD1. CDR3 size: 13 residues. In germline, CDR1 is MNHEY, CDR2 SVGAGI. J lost 4 bases, V lost 7 bases, and 5 bases had no gene match.

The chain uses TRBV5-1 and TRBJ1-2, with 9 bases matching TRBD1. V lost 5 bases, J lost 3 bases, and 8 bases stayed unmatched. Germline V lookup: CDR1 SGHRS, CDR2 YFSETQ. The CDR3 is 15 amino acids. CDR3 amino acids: CASSSSGTGYYGYTF. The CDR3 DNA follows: TGCGCCAGCAGTTCCTCCGGGACAGGGTACTATGGCTACACCTTC.

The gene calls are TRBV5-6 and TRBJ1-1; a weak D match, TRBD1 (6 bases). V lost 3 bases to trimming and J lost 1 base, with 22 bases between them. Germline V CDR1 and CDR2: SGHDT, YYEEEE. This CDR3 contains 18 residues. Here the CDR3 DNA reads TGTGCCAGCAGCTGGGGTTACTTTGGGGGCAATGGGAACACTGAAGCTTTCTTT. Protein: CASSWGYFGGNGNTEAFF.

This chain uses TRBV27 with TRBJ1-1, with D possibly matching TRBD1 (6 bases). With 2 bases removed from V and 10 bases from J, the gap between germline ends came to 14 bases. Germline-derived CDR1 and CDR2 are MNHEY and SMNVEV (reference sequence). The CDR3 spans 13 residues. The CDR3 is CASSLGAGAGAFF. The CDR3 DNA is TGTGCCAGCAGTTTAGGCGCGGGGGCTGGAGCTTTCTTT.

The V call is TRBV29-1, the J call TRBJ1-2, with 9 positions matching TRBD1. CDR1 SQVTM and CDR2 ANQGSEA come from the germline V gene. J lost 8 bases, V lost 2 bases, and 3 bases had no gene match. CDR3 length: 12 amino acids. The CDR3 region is CSVERDRDGYTF. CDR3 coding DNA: TGCAGCGTTGAACGGGACAGGGACGGCTACACCTTC.

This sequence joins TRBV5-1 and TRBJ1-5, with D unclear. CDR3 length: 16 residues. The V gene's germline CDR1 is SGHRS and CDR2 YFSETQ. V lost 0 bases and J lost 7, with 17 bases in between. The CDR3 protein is CASSLAATAEGQPQHF. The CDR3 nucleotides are TGCGCCAGCAGCTTGGCCGCGACCGCCGAGGGCCAGCCCCAGCATTTT.

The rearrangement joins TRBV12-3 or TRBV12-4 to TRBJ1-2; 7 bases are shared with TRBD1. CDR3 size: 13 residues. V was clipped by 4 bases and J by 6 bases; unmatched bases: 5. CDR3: CASSSTGFHGYTF. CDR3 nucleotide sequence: TGTGCCAGCAGTTCGACAGGGTTTCATGGCTACACCTTC.

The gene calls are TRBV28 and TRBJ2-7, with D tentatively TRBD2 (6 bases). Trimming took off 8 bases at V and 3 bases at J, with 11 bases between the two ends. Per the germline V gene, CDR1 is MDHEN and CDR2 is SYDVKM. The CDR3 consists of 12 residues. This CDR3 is CASGSEGYEQYV. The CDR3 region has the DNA TGTGCCAGCGGGTCGGAGGGCTACGAGCAGTACGTC.

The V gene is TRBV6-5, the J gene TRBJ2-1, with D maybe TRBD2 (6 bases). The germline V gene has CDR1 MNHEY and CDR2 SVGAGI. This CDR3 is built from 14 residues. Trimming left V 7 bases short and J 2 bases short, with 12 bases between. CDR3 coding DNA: TGTGCCAGCAACGCCGGGAGAACCTACAATGAGCAGTTCTTC. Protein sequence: CASNAGRTYNEQFF.

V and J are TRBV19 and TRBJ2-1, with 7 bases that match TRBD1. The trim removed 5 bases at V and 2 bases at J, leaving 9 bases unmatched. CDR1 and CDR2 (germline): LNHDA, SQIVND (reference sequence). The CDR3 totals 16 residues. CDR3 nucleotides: TGTGCCAGTAGTTCACCTGTAGGGGGCGCCTACAATGAGCAGTTCTTC. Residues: CASSSPVGGAYNEQFF.

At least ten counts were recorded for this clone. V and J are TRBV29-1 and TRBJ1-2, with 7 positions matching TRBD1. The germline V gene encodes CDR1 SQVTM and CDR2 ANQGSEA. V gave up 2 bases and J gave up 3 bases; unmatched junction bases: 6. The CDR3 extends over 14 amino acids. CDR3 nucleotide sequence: TGCAGCGTTGAAACGGCCAGGGGGGACTATGGCTACACCTTC. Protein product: CSVETARGDYGYTF.

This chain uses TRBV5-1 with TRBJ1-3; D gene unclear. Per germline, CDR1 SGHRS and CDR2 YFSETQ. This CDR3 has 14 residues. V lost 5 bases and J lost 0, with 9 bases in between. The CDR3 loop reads CASRPDTSGNTIYF. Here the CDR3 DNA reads TGCGCCAGCAGACCCGACACCTCTGGAAACACCATATATTTT.

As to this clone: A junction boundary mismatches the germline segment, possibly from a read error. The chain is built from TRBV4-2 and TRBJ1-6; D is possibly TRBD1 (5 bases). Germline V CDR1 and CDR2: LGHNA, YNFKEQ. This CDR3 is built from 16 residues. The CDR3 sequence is CASSQDASGRNSPLHF. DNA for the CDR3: TGTGCCAGCAGTCAAGATGCATCAGGGCGGAATTCACCCCTCCACTTT.